This is a list of T cell receptor beta chains from one sample in a study of CD8+ T cells in alopecia areata. The assay was immunoSEQ multiplex PCR, and TCRdb's table has in-frame clones only and misses some. The sample includes 150,000 to 200,000 clones, about 61% of them seen just once. Source: CD4+ T cells sorted from blood, taken at approximately week 60, from a patient treated with tofacitinib. These receptors were obtained from a human donor with alopecia areata. CDR3s include the opening cysteine and the closing phenylalanine or tryptophan. Fields, in order: J gene, D gene, clone size, CDR3 length, V gene, CDR3 protein, CDR3 DNA. The D gene is left open where the match is weak. Rows give clone size only sometimes, using once, few, many, or a class for an expanded clone.

TRBJ2-7	TRBD1	.	12	TRBV29-1	CSARGQGYEQYF	TGCAGCGCCCGAGGACAGGGTTACGAGCAGTACTTC
TRBJ2-7	.	.	14	TRBV6-1	CASSEHGHRYEQYF	TGTGCCAGCAGTGAACATGGACACCGCTACGAGCAGTACTTC
TRBJ2-1	.	.	14	TRBV29-1	CSVGGLFSYNEQFF	TGCAGCGTTGGGGGACTGTTCTCCTACAATGAGCAGTTCTTC
TRBJ1-4	.	.	16	TRBV9	CASSVGASDSTEKLFF	TGTGCCAGCAGCGTAGGTGCTTCGGACAGCACTGAAAAACTGTTTTTT
TRBJ2-2	TRBD1	.	14	TRBV7-2	CASSGTGGLGELFF	TGTGCCAGCAGCGGGACAGGGGGCCTCGGGGAGCTGTTTTTT
TRBJ2-2	.	.	13	TRBV4-2	CASSQETGGELFF	TGTGCCAGCAGCCAAGAAACCGGCGGGGAGCTGTTTTTT
TRBJ1-1	.	few	14	TRBV5-1	CASSLEDAYTEAFF	TGCGCCAGCAGCTTAGAGGACGCTTACACTGAAGCTTTCTTT
TRBJ1-5	.	.	14	TRBV11-3	CARPWGGPNQPQHF	TGTGCCCGCCCCTGGGGCGGCCCCAATCAGCCCCAGCATTTT
TRBJ1-1	.	.	13	TRBV30	CARNRETNTEAFF	TGTGCCAGAAACAGGGAAACGAACACTGAAGCTTTCTTT
TRBJ1-1	.	few	15	TRBV27	CASSLSRGGRTEAFF	TGTGCCAGCAGTTTATCGCGAGGGGGACGCACTGAAGCTTTCTTT
TRBJ2-7	.	.	14	TRBV14	CASNTEPAAYEQYF	TGTGCCAGCAATACCGAACCCGCTGCCTACGAGCAGTACTTC
TRBJ1-1	.	.	14	TRBV27	CASSLGARGTEAFF	TGTGCCAGCAGTTTAGGCGCGCGGGGCACTGAAGCTTTCTTT
TRBJ1-1	.	.	12	TRBV29-1	CSASHRATEAFF	TGCAGCGCTTCCCACAGGGCTACTGAAGCTTTCTTT
TRBJ1-2	.	.	12	TRBV2	CASSGVWEGYTF	TGTGCCAGCAGTGGGGTATGGGAGGGCTACACCTTC
TRBJ2-1	TRBD1	few	15	TRBV19	CASSTGQGNYNEQFF	TGTGCCAGTAGTACTGGACAGGGCAACTACAATGAGCAGTTCTTC
TRBJ2-3	.	.	11	TRBV7-9	CASSLQDTQYF	TGTGCCAGCAGCCTTCAAGATACGCAGTATTTT
TRBJ1-5	TRBD1	few	18	TRBV30	CAWSAGDRGLTDNQPQHF	TGTGCCTGGAGTGCAGGCGACAGGGGGCTCACGGACAATCAGCCCCAGCATTTT
TRBJ1-1	.	.	13	TRBV4-1	CASSQMRNTEAFF	TGCGCCAGCAGCCAAATGAGGAACACTGAAGCTTTCTTT
TRBJ2-6	.	.	19	TRBV27	CASSLSISGRSSGANVLTF	TGTGCCAGCAGTTTATCGATCAGTGGAAGAAGCTCTGGGGCCAACGTCCTGACTTTC
TRBJ1-2	TRBD1	few	13	TRBV10-3	CAISEDRGSGYTF	TGTGCCATCAGTGAGGACAGGGGGAGTGGCTACACCTTC
TRBJ2-1	.	.	15	TRBV2	CASSGGRPNGFEQFF	TGTGCCAGCAGTGGAGGTAGGCCCAACGGCTTTGAGCAGTTCTTC
TRBJ2-5	.	.	13	TRBV2	CASSVGRGETQYF	TGTGCCAGCAGTGTGGGCAGGGGTGAGACCCAGTACTTC
TRBJ2-5	TRBD2	.	15	TRBV29-1	CSVTPSGGVSETQYF	TGCAGCGTGACCCCTAGCGGGGGGGTTTCAGAGACCCAGTACTTC